This T cell receptor (beta chain) derives from a study of T-cell reconstitution after alpha-beta-depleted transplantation in children. Study-wide results and limits: Two months or so post-transplant, alpha-beta T cells reportedly derived from several hundred expanded graft clones.

The CDR3 length is 13 residues. V was clipped by 5 bases and J by 4 bases; unmatched bases: 4. Researchers prepared the TCRbeta library using unique molecular identifiers, the study reports. Each CDR3 protein is one row after TCRdb ran MiXCR on the PCR reads. The data contain about 470,000 distinct CDR3 sequences, approximately 42% of them seen just once; the ten biggest clones take up approximately 30%. In this sample, this clonotype turned up a few times. Its antigen is undetermined. The chain links TRBV12-3 or TRBV12-4 to TRBJ1-1; 7 nucleotides match TRBD1. The sequence was obtained from a girl aged 2-9 years with aplastic anemia, due to receive a stem cell transplant. This material consisted of PBMCs, taken before TCRalphabeta/CD19-depleted stem cell transplant. The CDR3 reads CASSPTGITEAFF. The CDR3 DNA is TGTGCCAGCAGTCCGACAGGGATCACTGAAGCTTTCTTT.